This T cell receptor (beta chain) appears in the sequencing data of a study of control samples from healthy donors and cancer patients. Method: immunoSEQ multiplex PCR; TCRdb's copy keeps in-frame clones and lacks some. The repertoire holds approximately 130,000 clones, with 87% as singletons. Trimming took off 3 bases at V and 0 bases at J, with 8 bases between the two ends. The CDR3 is 14 residues long. The germline CDR1 and CDR2 sequences are SGHAT and FQNNGV. The chain joins TRBV11-2 to TRBJ1-2; weak D call: TRBD1 (5 bases). This TCR came from a man in his 60s in good health. The sample was blood. In nucleotides, the CDR3 is TGTGCCAGCAGCTTCGGGGGGACTAACTATGGCTACACCTTC. Protein product: CASSFGGTNYGYTF.